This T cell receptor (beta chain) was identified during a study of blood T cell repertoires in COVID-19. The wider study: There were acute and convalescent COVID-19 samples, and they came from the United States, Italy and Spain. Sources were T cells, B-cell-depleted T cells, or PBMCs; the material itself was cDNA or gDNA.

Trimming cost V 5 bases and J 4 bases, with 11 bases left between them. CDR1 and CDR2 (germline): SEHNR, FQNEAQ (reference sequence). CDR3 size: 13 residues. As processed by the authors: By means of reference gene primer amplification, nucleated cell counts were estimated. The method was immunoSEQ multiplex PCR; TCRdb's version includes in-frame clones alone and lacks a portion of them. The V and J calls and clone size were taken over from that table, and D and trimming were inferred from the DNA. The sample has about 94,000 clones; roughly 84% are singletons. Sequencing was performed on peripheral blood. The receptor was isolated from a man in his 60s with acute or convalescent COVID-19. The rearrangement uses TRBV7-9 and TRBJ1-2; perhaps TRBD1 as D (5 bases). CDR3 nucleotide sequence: TGTGCCAGCAGCCCGGGGGGAGTCTATGGCTACACCTTC. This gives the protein CASSPGGVYGYTF.